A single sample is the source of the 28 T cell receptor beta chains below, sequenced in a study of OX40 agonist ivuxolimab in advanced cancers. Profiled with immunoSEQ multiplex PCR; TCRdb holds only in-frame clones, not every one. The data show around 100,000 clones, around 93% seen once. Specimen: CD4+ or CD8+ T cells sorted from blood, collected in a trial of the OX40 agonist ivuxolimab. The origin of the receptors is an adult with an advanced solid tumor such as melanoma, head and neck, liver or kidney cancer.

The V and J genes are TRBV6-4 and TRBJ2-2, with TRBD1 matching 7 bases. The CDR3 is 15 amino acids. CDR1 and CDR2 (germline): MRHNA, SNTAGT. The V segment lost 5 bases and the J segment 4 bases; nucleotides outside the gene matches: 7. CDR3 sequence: CASSRTGAATGELFF. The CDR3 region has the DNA TGTGCCAGCAGTCGGACAGGTGCGGCCACCGGGGAGCTGTTTTTT.

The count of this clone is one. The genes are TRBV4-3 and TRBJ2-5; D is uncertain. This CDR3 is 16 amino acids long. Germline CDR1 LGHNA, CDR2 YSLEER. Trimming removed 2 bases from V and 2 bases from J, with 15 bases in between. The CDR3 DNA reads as TGCGCCAGCAGCCAATTCTACCTTGGTTTACAAGAGACCCAGTACTTC. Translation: CASSQFYLGLQETQYF.

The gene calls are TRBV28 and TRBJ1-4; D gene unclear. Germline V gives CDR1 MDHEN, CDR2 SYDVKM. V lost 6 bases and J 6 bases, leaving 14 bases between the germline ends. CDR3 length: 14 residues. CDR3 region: CASREPTLHEKLFF. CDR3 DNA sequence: TGTGCCAGCAGGGAACCGACACTGCATGAAAAACTGTTTTTT.

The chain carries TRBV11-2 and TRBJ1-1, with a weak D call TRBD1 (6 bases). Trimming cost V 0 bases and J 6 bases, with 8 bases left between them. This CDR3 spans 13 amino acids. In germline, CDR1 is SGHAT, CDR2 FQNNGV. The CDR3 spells CASSLEGASEAFF. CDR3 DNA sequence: TGTGCCAGCAGCTTAGAGGGGGCCTCTGAAGCTTTCTTT.

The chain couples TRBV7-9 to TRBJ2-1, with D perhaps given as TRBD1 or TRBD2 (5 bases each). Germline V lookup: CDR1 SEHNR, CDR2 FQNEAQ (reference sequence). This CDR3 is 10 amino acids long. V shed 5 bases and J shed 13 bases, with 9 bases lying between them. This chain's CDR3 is CASSGGSQFF. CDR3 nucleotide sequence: TGTGCCAGCAGCGGGGGTTCCCAGTTCTTC. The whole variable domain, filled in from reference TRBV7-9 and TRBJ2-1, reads DTGVSQNPRHKITKRGQNVTFRCDPISEHNRLYWYRQTLGQGPEFLTYFQNEAQLEKSRLLSDRFSAERPKGSFSTLEIQRTEQGDSAMYLCASSGGSQFFGPGTRLTVL.

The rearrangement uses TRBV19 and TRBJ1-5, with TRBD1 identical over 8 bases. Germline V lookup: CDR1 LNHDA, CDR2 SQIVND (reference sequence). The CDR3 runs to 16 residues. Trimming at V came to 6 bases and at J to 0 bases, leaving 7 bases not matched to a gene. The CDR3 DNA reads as TGTGCCAGTAGGTCAGGGGGCGTAACTAGCAATCAGCCCCAGCATTTT. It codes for CASRSGGVTSNQPQHF. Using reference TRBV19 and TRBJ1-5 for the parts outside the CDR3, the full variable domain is DGGITQSPKYLFRKEGQNVTLSCEQNLNHDAMYWYRQDPGQGLRLIYYSQIVNDFQKGDIAEGYSVSREKKESFPLTVTSAQKNPTAFYLCASRSGGVTSNQPQHFGDGTRLSIL.

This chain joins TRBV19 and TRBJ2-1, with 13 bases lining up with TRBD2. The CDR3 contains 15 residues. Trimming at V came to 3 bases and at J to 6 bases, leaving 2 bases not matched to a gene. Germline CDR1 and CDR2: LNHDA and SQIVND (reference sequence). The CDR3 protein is CASSIGTSGINEQFF. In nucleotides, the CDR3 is TGTGCCAGTAGTATCGGGACTAGCGGGATCAATGAGCAGTTCTTC.

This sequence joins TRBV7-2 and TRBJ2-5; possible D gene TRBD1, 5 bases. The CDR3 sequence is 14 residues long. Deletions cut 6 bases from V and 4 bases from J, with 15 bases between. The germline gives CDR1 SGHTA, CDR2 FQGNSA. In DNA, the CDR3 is TGTGCCAGCAGTCAGGGAATAGGCCCAGAGACCCAGTACTTC. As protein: CASSQGIGPETQYF.

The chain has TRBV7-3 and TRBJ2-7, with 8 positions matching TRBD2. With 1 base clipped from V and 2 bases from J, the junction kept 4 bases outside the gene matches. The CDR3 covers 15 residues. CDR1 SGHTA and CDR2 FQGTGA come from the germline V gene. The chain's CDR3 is CASSLSGGFTYEQYF. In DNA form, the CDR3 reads TGTGCCAGCAGCTTAAGCGGGGGGTTTACCTACGAGCAGTACTTC.

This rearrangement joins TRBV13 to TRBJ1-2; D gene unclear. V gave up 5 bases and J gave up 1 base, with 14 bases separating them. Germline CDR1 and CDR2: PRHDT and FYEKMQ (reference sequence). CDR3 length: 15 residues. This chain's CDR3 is CASSTGMGVNYGYTF. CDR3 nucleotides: TGTGCCAGCAGCACTGGGATGGGAGTTAACTATGGCTACACCTTC. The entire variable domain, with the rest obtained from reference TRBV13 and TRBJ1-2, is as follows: AAGVIQSPRHLIKEKRETATLKCYPIPRHDTVYWYQQGPGQDPQFLISFYEKMQSDKGSIPDRFSAQQFSDYHSELNMSSLELGDSALYFCASSTGMGVNYGYTFGSGTRLTVV.

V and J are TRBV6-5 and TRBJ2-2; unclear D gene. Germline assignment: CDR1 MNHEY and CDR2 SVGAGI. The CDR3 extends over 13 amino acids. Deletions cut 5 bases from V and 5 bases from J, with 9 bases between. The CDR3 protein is CASSHRRTGELFF. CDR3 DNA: TGTGCCAGCAGTCACCGACGGACCGGGGAGCTGTTTTTT.

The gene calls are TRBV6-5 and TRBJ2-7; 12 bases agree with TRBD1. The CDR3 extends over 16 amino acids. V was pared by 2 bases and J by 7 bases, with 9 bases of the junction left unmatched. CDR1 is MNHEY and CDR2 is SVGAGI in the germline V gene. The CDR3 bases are TGTGCCAGCAGTTACGCGGGACAGGGGGCTCCTAGGGAGCAGTACTTC. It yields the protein CASSYAGQGAPREQYF.

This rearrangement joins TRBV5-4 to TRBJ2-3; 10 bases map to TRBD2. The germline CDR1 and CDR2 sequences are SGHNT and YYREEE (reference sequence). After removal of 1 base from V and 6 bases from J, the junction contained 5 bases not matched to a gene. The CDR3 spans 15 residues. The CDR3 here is CASSLNPSGSDTQYF. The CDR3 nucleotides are TGTGCCAGCAGCTTGAATCCTAGCGGGAGTGATACGCAGTATTTT.

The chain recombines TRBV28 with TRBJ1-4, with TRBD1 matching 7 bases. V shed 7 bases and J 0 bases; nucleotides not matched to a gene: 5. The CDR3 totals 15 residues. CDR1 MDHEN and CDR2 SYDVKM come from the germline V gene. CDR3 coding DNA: TGTGCCAGCAATAGACAGGGAGCAACTAATGAAAAACTGTTTTTT. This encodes CASNRQGATNEKLFF.

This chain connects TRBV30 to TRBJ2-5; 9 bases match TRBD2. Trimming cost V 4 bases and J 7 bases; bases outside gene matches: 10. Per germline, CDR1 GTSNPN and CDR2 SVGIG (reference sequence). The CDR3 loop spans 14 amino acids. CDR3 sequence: CAWIRQGGRGTQYF. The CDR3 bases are TGTGCCTGGATTCGGCAGGGCGGGAGGGGGACCCAGTACTTC.

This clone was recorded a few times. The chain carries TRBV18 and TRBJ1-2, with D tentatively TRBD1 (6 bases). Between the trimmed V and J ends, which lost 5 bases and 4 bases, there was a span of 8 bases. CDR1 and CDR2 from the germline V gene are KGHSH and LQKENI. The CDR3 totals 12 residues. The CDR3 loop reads CASSSTGYGYTF. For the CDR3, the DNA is TGTGCCAGCTCATCGACAGGCTATGGCTACACCTTC.

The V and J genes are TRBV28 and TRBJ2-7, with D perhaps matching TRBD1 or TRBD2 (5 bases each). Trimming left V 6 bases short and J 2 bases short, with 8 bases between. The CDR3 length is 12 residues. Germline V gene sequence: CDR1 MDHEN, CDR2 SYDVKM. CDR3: CASRRDPYEQYF. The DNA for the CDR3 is TGTGCCAGCAGACGGGACCCCTACGAGCAGTACTTC.

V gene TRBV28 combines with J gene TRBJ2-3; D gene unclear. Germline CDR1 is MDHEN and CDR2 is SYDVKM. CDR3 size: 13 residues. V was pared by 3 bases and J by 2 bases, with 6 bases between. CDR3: CASSFQDTDTQYF. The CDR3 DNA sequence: TGTGCCAGCAGTTTCCAGGACACAGATACGCAGTATTTT.

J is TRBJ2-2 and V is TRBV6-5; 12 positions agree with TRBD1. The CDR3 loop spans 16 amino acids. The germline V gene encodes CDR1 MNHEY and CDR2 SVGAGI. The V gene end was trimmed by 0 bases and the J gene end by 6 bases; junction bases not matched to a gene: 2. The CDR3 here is CASSYSGTGGPGELFF. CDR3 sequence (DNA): TGTGCCAGCAGTTACTCCGGGACAGGGGGCCCCGGGGAGCTGTTTTTT.

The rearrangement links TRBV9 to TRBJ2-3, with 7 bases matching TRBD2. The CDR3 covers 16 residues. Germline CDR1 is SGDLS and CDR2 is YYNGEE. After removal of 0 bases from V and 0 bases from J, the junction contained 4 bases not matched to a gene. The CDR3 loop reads CASSVGLAASTDTQYF. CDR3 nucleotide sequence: TGTGCCAGCAGCGTAGGGCTAGCGGCAAGCACAGATACGCAGTATTTT.

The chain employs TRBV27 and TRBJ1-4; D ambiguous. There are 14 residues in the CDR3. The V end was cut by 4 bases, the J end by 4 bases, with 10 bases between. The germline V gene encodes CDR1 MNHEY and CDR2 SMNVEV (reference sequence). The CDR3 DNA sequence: TGTGCCAGCAGTTGGGCAGGAGATAATGAAAAACTGTTTTTT. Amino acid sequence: CASSWAGDNEKLFF.

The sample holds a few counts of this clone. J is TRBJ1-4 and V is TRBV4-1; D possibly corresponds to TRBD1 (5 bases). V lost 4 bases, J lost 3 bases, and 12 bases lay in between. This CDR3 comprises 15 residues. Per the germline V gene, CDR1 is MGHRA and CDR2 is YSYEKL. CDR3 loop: CASSPRVGPNEKLFF. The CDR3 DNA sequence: TGCGCCAGCAGCCCTCGGGTGGGGCCTAATGAAAAACTGTTTTTT.

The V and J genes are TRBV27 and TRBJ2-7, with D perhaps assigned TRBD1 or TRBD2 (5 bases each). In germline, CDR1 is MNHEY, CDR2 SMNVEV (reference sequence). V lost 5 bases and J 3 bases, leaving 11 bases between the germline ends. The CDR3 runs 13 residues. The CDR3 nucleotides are TGTGCCAGCAGTCATGAGGGGTACTACGAGCAGTACTTC. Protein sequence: CASSHEGYYEQYF.

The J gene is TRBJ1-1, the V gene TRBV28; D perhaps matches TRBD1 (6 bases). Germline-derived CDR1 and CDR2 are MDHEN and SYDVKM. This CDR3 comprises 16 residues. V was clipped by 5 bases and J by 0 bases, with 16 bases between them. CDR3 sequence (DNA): TGTGCCAGCAGTCCCTATTCGGACAGACTGAACACTGAAGCTTTCTTT. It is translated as CASSPYSDRLNTEAFF.

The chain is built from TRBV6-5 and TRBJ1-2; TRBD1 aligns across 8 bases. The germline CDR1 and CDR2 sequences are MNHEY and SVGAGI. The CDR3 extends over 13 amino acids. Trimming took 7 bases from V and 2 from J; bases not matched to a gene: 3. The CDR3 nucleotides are TGTGCCAGCACGCGGGACAGGAACTATGGCTACACCTTC. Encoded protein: CASTRDRNYGYTF.

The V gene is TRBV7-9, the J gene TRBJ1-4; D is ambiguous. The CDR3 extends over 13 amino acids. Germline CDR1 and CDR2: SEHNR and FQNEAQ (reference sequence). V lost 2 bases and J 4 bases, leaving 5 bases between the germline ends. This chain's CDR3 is CASSLRSNEKLFF. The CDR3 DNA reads TGTGCCAGCAGCTTACGGAGTAATGAAAAACTGTTTTTT.

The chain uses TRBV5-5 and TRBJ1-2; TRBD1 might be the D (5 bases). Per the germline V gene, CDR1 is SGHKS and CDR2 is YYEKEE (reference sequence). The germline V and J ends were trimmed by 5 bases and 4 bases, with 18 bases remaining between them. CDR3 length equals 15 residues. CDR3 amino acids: CASSAGRDPGYGYTF. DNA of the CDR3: TGTGCCAGCAGTGCGGGCCGGGACCCTGGCTATGGCTACACCTTC. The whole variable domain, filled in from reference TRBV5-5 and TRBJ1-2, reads DAGVTQSPTHLIKTRGQQVTLRCSPISGHKSVSWYQQVLGQGPQFIFQYYEKEERGRGNFPDRFSARQFPNYSSELNVNALLLGDSALYLCASSAGRDPGYGYTFGSGTRLTVV.

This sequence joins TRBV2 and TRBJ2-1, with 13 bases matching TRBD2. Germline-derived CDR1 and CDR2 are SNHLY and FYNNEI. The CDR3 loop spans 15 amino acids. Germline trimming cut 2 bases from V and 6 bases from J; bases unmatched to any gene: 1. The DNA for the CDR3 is TGTGCCAGCAGTGAAACTAGCGGGAGGGCCAATGAGCAGTTCTTC. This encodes CASSETSGRANEQFF.